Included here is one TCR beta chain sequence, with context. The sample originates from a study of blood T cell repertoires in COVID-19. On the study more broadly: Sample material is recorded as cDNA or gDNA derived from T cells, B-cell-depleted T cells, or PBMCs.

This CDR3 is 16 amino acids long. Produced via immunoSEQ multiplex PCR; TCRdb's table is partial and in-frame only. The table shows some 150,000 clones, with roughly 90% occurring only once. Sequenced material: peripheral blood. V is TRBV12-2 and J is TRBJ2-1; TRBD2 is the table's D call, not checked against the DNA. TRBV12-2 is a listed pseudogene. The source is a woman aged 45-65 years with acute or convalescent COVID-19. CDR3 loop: CASRLVFRLAGVEQFF. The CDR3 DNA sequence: TGTGCAAGTCGCTTAGTGTTTAGGCTAGCGGGAGTTGAGCAGTTCTTC.